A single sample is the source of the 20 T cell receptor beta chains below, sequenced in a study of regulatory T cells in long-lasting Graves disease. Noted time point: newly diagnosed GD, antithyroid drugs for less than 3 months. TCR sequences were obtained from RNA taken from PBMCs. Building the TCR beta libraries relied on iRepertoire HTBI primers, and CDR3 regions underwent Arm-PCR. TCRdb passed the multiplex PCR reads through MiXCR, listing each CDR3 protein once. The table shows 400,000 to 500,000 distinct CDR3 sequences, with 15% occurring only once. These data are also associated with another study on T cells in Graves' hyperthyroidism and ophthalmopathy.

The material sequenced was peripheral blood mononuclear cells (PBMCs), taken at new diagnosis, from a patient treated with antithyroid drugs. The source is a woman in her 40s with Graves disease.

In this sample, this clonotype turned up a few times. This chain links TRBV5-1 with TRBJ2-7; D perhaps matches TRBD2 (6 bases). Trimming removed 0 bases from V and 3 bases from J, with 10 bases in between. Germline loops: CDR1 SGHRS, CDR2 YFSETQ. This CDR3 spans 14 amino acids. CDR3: CASSLGGTDYEQYF. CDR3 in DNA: TGCGCCAGCAGCTTGGGCGGGACTGACTACGAGCAGTACTTC.

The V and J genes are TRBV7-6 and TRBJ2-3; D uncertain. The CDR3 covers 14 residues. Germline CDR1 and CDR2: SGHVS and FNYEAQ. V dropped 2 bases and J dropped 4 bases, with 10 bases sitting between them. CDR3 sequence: CASSLISKADTQYF. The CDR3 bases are TGTGCCAGCAGCTTAATCTCGAAAGCAGATACGCAGTATTTT. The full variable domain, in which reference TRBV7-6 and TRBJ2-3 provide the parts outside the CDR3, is GAGVSQSPRYKVTKRGQDVALRCDPISGHVSLYWYRQALGQGPEFLTYFNYEAQQDKSGLPNDRFSAERPEGSISTLTIQRTEQRDSAMYRCASSLISKADTQYFGPGTRLTVL.

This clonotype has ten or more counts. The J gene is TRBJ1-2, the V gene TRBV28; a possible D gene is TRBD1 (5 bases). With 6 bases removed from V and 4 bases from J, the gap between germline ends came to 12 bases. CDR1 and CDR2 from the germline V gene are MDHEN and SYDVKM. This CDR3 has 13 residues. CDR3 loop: CASRSGFRYGYTF. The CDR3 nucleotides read TGTGCCAGCAGGTCAGGGTTCCGCTATGGCTACACCTTC.

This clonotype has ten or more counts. CDR3 in DNA: TGTGCCAGCAGTTTTTGGACACGTTTCGGGGAGCTGTTTTTT. Its protein is CASSFWTRFGELFF. This chain links TRBV28 with TRBJ2-2; D is perhaps TRBD1 (5 bases). CDR3 length: 14 residues. V gave up 3 bases and J gave up 7 bases, with 12 bases separating them. In germline, CDR1 is MDHEN, CDR2 SYDVKM. Looking up the rest from reference TRBV28 and TRBJ2-2 gives the full variable domain: DVKVTQSSRYLVKRTGEKVFLECVQDMDHENMFWYRQDPGLGLRLIYFSYDVKMKEKGDIPEGYSVSREKKERFSLILESASTNQTSMYLCASSFWTRFGELFFGEGSRLTVL.

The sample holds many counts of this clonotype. The DNA for the CDR3 is TGCGCCAGCAGTCCCACGGTAGGGGGGGGGGCTGAAGCTTTCTTT. Protein sequence: CASSPTVGGGAEAFF. The rearrangement uses TRBV5-1 and TRBJ1-1; tentative D call: TRBD1 (6 bases). CDR1 and CDR2 (germline): SGHRS, YFSETQ. Trimming left V 5 bases short and J 6 bases short, with 20 bases between. The CDR3 totals 15 residues.

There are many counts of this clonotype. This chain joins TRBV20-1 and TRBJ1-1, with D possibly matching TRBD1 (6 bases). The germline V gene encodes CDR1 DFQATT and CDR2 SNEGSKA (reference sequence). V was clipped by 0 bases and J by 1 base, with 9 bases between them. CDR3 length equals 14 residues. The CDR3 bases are TGCAGTGCTAGAGATAAGACAGGGAACACTGAAGCTTTCTTT. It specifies CSARDKTGNTEAFF.

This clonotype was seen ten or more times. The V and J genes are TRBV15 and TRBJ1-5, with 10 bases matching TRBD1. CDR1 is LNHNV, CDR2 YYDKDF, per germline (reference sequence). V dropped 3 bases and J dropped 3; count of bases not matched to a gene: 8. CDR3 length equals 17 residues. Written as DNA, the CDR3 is TGTGCCACCAGCAGTGCCTCCGGGACAGGGGACAATCAGCCCCAGCATTTT. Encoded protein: CATSSASGTGDNQPQHF.

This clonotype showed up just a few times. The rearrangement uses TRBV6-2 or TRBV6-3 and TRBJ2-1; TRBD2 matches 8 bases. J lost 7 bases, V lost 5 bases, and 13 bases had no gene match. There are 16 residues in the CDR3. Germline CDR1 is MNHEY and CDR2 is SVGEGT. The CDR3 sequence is CASSEAAAGVMNEQFF. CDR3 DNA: TGTGCCAGCAGTGAAGCGGCAGCGGGAGTAATGAATGAGCAGTTCTTC.

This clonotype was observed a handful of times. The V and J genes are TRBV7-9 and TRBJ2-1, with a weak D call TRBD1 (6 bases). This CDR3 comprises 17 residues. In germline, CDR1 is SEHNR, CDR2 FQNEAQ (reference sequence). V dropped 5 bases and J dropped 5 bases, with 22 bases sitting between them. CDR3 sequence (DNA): TGTGCCAGCAGCCAACGGCCCCGGCAGGACAGACACAATGAGCAGTTCTTC. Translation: CASSQRPRQDRHNEQFF.

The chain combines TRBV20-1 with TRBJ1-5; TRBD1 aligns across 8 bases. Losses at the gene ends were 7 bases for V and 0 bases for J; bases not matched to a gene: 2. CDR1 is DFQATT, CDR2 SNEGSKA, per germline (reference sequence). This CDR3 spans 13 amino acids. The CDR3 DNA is TGCAGTGTTGACAGGGGTAGCAATCAGCCCCAGCATTTT. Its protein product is CSVDRGSNQPQHF.

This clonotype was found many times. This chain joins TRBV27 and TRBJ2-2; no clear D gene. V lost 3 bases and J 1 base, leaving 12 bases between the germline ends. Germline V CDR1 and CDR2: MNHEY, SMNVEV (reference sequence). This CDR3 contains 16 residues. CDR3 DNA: TGTGCCAGCAGTTTCGTTGGCGGTAGGAACACCGGGGAGCTGTTTTTT. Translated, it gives CASSFVGGRNTGELFF.

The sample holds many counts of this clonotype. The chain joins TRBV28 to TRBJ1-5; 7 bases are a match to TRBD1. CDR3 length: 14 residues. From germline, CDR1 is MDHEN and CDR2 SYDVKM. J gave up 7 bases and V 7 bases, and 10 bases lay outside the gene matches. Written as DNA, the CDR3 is TGTGCCAGCAACCAACAGGGGTTTGGCCAGCCCCAGCATTTT. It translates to CASNQQGFGQPQHF.

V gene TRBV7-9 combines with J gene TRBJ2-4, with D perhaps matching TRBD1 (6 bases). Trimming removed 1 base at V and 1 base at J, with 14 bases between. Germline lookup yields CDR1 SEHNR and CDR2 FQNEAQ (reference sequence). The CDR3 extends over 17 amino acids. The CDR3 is CASSLVWGLRAKNIQYF. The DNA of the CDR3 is TGTGCCAGCAGCTTAGTGTGGGGGCTGAGGGCCAAAAACATTCAGTACTTC.

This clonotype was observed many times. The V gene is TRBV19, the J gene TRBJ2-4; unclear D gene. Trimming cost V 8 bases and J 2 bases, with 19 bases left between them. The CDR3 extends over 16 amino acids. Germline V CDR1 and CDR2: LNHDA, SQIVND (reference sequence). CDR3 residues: CASQSEGTRSKNIQYF. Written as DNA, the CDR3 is TGTGCCAGTCAGTCAGAAGGTACGAGGTCCAAAAACATTCAGTACTTC.

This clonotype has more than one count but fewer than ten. The CDR3 loop reads CASSMGLAGTNEQFF. In DNA form, the CDR3 reads TGTGCCAGTAGTATGGGACTAGCGGGAACCAATGAGCAGTTCTTC. The V gene is TRBV19, the J gene TRBJ2-1; TRBD2 agrees at 13 bases. The CDR3 length is 15 residues. The germline gives CDR1 LNHDA, CDR2 SQIVND (reference sequence). V dropped 3 bases and J dropped 6; count of bases not matched to a gene: 2.

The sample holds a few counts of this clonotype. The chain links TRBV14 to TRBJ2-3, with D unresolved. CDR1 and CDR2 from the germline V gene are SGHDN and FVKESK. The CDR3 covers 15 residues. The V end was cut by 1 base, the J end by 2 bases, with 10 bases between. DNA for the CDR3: TGTGCCAGCAGCCAAGGTGGCAGAGCCACAGATACGCAGTATTTT. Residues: CASSQGGRATDTQYF.

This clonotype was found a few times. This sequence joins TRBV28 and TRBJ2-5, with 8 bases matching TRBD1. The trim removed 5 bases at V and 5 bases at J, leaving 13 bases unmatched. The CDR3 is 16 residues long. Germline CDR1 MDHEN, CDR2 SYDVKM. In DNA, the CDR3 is TGTGCCAGCAGTCCACGGCTCAGGGGGCGCCAGGAGACCCAGTACTTC. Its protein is CASSPRLRGRQETQYF.

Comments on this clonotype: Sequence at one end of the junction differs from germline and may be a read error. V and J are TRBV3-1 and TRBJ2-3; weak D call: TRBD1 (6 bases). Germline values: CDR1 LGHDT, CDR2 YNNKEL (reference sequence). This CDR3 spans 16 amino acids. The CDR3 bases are TGTGTCAGCAGCCAAGACACAGGGTCCCACACAGATACGCAGTATTTT. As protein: CVSSQDTGSHTDTQYF.

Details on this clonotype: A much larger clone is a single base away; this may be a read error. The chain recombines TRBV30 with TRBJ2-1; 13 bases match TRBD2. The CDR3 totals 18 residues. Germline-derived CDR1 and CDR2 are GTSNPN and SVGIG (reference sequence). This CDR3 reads CAWSTHRTSGSSCNEQFF. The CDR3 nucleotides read TGTGCCTGGAGTACGCATCGGACTAGCGGGAGCTCCTGCAATGAGCAGTTCTTC.

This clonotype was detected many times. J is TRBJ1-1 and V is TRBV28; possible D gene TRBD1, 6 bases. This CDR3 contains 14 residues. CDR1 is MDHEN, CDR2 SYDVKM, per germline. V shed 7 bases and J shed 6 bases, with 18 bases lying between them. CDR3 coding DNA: TGTGCCAGCAATACAGCAGGGGTTGGTGCTGAAGCTTTCTTT. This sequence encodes CASNTAGVGAEAFF.